This TCR beta chain came from a study of PD-1 blockade in classical Hodgkin lymphoma. Study in general: Nivolumab was administered to patients intravenously at 3 mg/kg every 2 weeks.

After autologous stem cell transplantation all patients relapsed, and prior brentuximab vedotin exposure differed between cohorts. Best responses included complete response and partial response; otherwise, the best response was progressive disease. Study-wide results and caveats: Complete responders matched newly diagnosed patients in baseline diversity. Baseline TCR diversity was reportedly lower in newly diagnosed patients than healthy donors.

Of note for this clone: Its target is unknown.

Sequenced by immunoSEQ multiplex PCR; TCRdb stores in-frame clones only, minus some. Of over 20,000 clones in the sample, about nine tenths were seen once. This CDR3 has 18 amino acids. The V segment lost 0 bases and the J segment 0 bases; nucleotides outside the gene matches: 5. Germline V CDR1 and CDR2: SNHLY, FYNNEI. Sample: peripheral blood mononuclear cells (PBMCs), taken at baseline. The V call is TRBV2, the J call TRBJ2-2; 9 bases agree with TRBD2. This TCR derives from a human donor with classical Hodgkin lymphoma. The CDR3, as DNA: TGTGCCAGCAGTGAAGCGGCTAGCGGGGATGCGAACACCGGGGAGCTGTTTTTT. Translated, it gives CASSEAASGDANTGELFF.